What follows are 19 T cell receptor beta chains derived from one specimen sequenced in a study of Graves' ophthalmopathy and Graves' hyperthyroidism. RNA transcripts yielded amplified TCR beta CDR3 regions. First-round RT-PCR employed HTBI primers, with a second-round multiplex PCR after it. From the multiplex PCR reads, TCRdb called clonotypes with MiXCR, one entry per CDR3 protein. The sample gives about 400,000 distinct CDR3 sequences, about 18% of which show up once; 1.5% to 2% is in the top ten. Input material: peripheral blood. These receptors all come from a woman under 30 with Graves' ophthalmopathy.

This clonotype was seen repeatedly, ten times or more. The V gene is TRBV20-1, the J gene TRBJ2-5; D tentatively fits TRBD1 or TRBD2 (5 bases each). There are 17 residues in the CDR3. V was clipped by 3 bases and J by 0 bases, with 20 bases between them. Germline CDR1 is DFQATT and CDR2 is SNEGSKA (reference sequence). As DNA, the CDR3 is TGCAGTGCTAGTAGTCGTACCGGGACCCTGTACCAAGAGACCCAGTACTTC. It specifies CSASSRTGTLYQETQYF.

This chain joins TRBV6-1 and TRBJ1-1; D possibly corresponds to TRBD1 (6 bases). Germline V CDR1 and CDR2: MNHNS, SASEGT. This CDR3 region has 15 residues. The ends were cut back, 5 bases at V and 1 base at J, with 14 bases in the middle. The CDR3 DNA reads as TGTGCCAGCAGTCGTCGACAGGATGGGAACACTGAAGCTTTCTTT. This codes for CASSRRQDGNTEAFF.

At least ten counts were recorded for this clonotype. The chain is built from TRBV24-1 and TRBJ1-1; D is undetermined. CDR1 is KGHDR, CDR2 SFDVKD, per germline. The CDR3 totals 13 residues. V lost 8 bases to trimming and J lost 6 bases, with 15 bases between them. In DNA form, the CDR3 reads TGTGCCACCATAGGCAGAAGAAGTCCTGAAGCTTTCTTT. This translates into CATIGRRSPEAFF.

This clonotype was detected many times. The V call is TRBV6-2 or TRBV6-3, the J call TRBJ2-6; possibly TRBD1 for D (5 bases). The V gene lost 6 bases and the J gene lost 0 bases, with 15 bases spanning the gap. The V gene's germline CDR1 is MNHEY and CDR2 SVGEGT. The CDR3 is 17 residues long. The CDR3 region has the DNA TGTGCCAGCAGAATAGACGACAGTCTCTCTGGGGCCAACGTCCTGACTTTC. This encodes CASRIDDSLSGANVLTF.

Ten or more counts support this clonotype. V gene TRBV6-2 or TRBV6-3 combines with J gene TRBJ2-5; a weak D match, TRBD2 (7 bases). The CDR3 loop spans 14 amino acids. Per germline, CDR1 MNHEY and CDR2 SVGEGT. Trimming left V 6 bases short and J 0 bases short, with 11 bases between. The CDR3 bases are TGTGCCAGCAGGGGGGGGGGCTACCAAGAGACCCAGTACTTC. This encodes CASRGGGYQETQYF.

This clonotype was seen many times. The genes are TRBV7-8 and TRBJ1-1; maybe TRBD1 (5 bases). CDR1 and CDR2 from the germline V gene are SGHVS and FQNEAQ. The V end was cut by 5 bases, the J end by 6 bases, with 13 bases between. CDR3 length: 13 residues. The CDR3 sequence: CASSSPRVPEAFF. Here the CDR3 DNA reads TGTGCCAGCAGCAGCCCCAGGGTGCCTGAAGCTTTCTTT.

This clonotype appeared many times. The rearrangement joins TRBV30 to TRBJ1-5; TRBD1 matches 7 bases. Germline lookup yields CDR1 GTSNPN and CDR2 SVGIG (reference sequence). The CDR3 runs to 15 residues. The trim removed 1 base at V and 3 bases at J, leaving 6 bases unmatched. The DNA for the CDR3 is TGTGCCTGGAGTGGTTTGGGACAGAACAATCAGCCCCAGCATTTT. This gives the protein CAWSGLGQNNQPQHF.

This clonotype was seen at least ten times. This chain connects TRBV7-2 to TRBJ2-7; a possible D gene is TRBD2 (5 bases). CDR3 length: 14 amino acids. CDR1 and CDR2 from the germline V gene are SGHTA and FQGNSA. V was pared by 6 bases and J by 3 bases, with 15 bases between. As DNA, the CDR3 is TGTGCCAGCAGATATTCGCGGGTCAGCTACGAGCAGTACTTC. It yields the protein CASRYSRVSYEQYF.

This clonotype has ten or more counts. V and J are TRBV7-2 and TRBJ1-1; unclear D gene. Per the germline V gene, CDR1 is SGHTA and CDR2 is FQGNSA. This CDR3 has 13 amino acids. The V end was cut by 1 base, the J end by 3 bases, with 6 bases between. This CDR3 reads CASSLGMDTEAFF. The CDR3 DNA reads as TGTGCCAGCAGCTTAGGGATGGACACTGAAGCTTTCTTT.

This clonotype appeared many times. The chain couples TRBV9 to TRBJ1-2; D gene uncertain. The CDR3 runs 13 residues. Trimming removed 1 base from V and 2 bases from J, with 6 bases in between. Per germline, CDR1 SGDLS and CDR2 YYNGEE. The CDR3, as DNA: TGTGCCAGCAGCGTACACGGCAACTATGGCTACACCTTC. This gives the protein CASSVHGNYGYTF. The entire variable domain, with the rest obtained from reference TRBV9 and TRBJ1-2, is as follows: DSGVTQTPKHLITATGQRVTLRCSPRSGDLSVYWYQQSLDQGLQFLIQYYNGEERAKGNILERFSAQQFPDLHSELNLSSLELGDSALYFCASSVHGNYGYTFGSGTRLTVV.

The gene calls are TRBV7-2 and TRBJ2-5, with a tentative D call TRBD2 (7 bases). Germline V gene data show CDR1 as SGHTA and CDR2 as FQGNSA. The CDR3 contains 16 residues. Between the trimmed V and J ends, which lost 8 bases and 4 bases, there was a span of 23 bases. The CDR3 nucleotides are TGTGCCAGCCACGAGGTTTGGGGCGGGGGCCGAGAGACCCAGTACTTC. Encoded protein: CASHEVWGGGRETQYF.

Many counts were recorded for this clonotype. The chain joins TRBV6-5 to TRBJ2-7, with TRBD2 matching 7 bases. The CDR3 covers 13 residues. Germline V gene data show CDR1 as MNHEY and CDR2 as SVGAGI. The V segment lost 10 bases and the J segment 3 bases; nucleotides outside the gene matches: 9. The DNA for the CDR3 is TGTGCCACCGCCCGGGAGGATTACTACGAGCAGTACTTC. It translates to CATAREDYYEQYF.

This clonotype was seen ten or more times. This chain joins TRBV6-5 and TRBJ1-1; D possibly corresponds to TRBD1 (6 bases). This CDR3 contains 16 residues. Germline V gene lookup returns CDR1 MNHEY and CDR2 SVGAGI. With 0 bases removed from V and 0 bases from J, the gap between germline ends came to 11 bases. CDR3 sequence: CASSYSGGPLNTEAFF. The CDR3 coding sequence is TGTGCCAGCAGTTACTCGGGGGGGCCCTTGAACACTGAAGCTTTCTTT.

This clonotype was observed at least ten times. The chain combines TRBV7-8 with TRBJ2-4; TRBD1 might be the D (6 bases). The CDR3 has 15 amino acids. Germline assignment: CDR1 SGHVS and CDR2 FQNEAQ. V lost 3 bases to trimming and J lost 1 base, with 10 bases between them. The CDR3 nucleotides read TGTGCCAGCAGCTTTTTGGGGGCGGCCAAAAACATTCAGTACTTC. It translates to CASSFLGAAKNIQYF.

This clonotype was detected ten times or more. V and J are TRBV5-1 and TRBJ2-7, with D hard to call. CDR1 and CDR2 from the germline V gene are SGHRS and YFSETQ. V was pared by 6 bases and J by 0 bases, with 13 bases between. The CDR3 extends over 14 amino acids. CDR3 nucleotides: TGCGCCAGCAAGGGTCTCGCGAACTCCTACGAGCAGTACTTC. Translating gives CASKGLANSYEQYF.

This rearrangement joins TRBV28 to TRBJ1-2; D is perhaps TRBD1 (5 bases). The germline CDR1 and CDR2 sequences are MDHEN and SYDVKM. The CDR3 spans 13 residues. The V end was cut by 4 bases, the J end by 7 bases, with 13 bases between. CDR3 in DNA: TGTGCCAGCAGTTCGGGCAGGGTATTTGGCTACACCTTC. This encodes CASSSGRVFGYTF.

This clonotype was seen repeatedly, ten times or more. The chain links TRBV6-1 to TRBJ1-5, with D unresolved. This CDR3 spans 13 amino acids. Looked up from germline, CDR1 is MNHNS and CDR2 is SASEGT. Trimming shortened V by 4 bases and J by 0 bases, and 4 bases separated the two germline ends. CDR3 sequence: CASSAASNQPQHF. The DNA of the CDR3 is TGTGCCAGCAGTGCGGCTAGCAATCAGCCCCAGCATTTT.

This clonotype has at least ten counts. The gene calls are TRBV11-2 and TRBJ2-5, with D tentatively TRBD2 (7 bases). The germline CDR1 and CDR2 sequences are SGHAT and FQNNGV. The CDR3 length is 17 residues. Trimming took off 4 bases at V and 1 base at J, with 19 bases between the two ends. In DNA, the CDR3 is TGTGCCAGCAGCTCTTATCACCGCGGGGGCCCCCAAGAGACCCAGTACTTC. Translated: CASSSYHRGGPQETQYF.

The chain is built from TRBV6-1 and TRBJ2-7; 8 bases align to TRBD2. This CDR3 is 15 amino acids long. V lost 6 bases to trimming and J lost 6 bases; unmatched junction nucleotides: 13. From germline, CDR1 is MNHNS and CDR2 SASEGT. The CDR3 sequence: CASRPPGLGLSEQYF. DNA for the CDR3: TGTGCCAGCAGGCCGCCGGGACTAGGCTTATCCGAGCAGTACTTC.